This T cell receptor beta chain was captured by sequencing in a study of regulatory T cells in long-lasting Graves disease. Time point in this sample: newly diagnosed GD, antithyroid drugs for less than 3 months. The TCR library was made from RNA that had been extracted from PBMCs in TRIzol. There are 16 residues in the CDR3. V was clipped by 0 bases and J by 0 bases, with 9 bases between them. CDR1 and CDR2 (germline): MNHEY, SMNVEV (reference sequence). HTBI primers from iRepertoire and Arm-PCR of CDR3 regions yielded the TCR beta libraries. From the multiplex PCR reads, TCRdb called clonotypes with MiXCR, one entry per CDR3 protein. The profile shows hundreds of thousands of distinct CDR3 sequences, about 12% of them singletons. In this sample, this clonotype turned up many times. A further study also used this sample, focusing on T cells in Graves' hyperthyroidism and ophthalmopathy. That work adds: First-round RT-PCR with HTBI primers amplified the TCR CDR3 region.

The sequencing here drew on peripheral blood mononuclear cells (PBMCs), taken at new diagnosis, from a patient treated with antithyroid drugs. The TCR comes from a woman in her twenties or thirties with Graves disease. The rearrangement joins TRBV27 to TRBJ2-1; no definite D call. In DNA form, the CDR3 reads TGTGCCAGCAGTTTATCGAAGTTGAGCTCCTACAATGAGCAGTTCTTC. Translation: CASSLSKLSSYNEQFF.